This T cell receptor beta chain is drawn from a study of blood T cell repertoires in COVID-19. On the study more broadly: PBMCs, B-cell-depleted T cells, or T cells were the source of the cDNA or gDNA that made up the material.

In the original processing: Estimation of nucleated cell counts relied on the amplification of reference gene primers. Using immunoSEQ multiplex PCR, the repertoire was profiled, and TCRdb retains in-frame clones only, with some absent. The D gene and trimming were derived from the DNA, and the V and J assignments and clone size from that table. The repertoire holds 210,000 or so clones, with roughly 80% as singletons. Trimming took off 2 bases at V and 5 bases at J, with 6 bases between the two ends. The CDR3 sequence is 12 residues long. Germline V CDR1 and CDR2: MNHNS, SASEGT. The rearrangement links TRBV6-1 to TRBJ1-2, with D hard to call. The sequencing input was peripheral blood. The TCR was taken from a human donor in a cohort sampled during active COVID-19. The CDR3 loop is CASSEQDYGYTF. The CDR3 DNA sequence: TGTGCCAGCAGTGAACAGGATTATGGCTACACCTTC.